A single sample gave rise to the 2 T cell receptor beta chains below, sequenced in a study of beta chain features in type 1 diabetes. Reverse transcription of all isolated RNA meant that expressed TCRB transcripts were sequenced. The table came from immunoSEQ multiplex PCR; TCRdb's copy has only in-frame clones and leaves some out. The profile covers tens of thousands of clones, with approximately 59% appearing a single time and 2% to 2.5% taken by the ten largest. The sample consisted of Tregs from blood. The receptors here all came from a woman aged 18 to 35 in good health.

The chain joins TRBV20-1 to TRBJ2-7, with no clear D. CDR3 length equals 11 residues. With 6 bases removed from V and 0 bases from J, the gap between germline ends came to 6 bases. Germline CDR1 and CDR2: DFQATT and SNEGSKA (reference sequence). CDR3 coding DNA: TGCAGTGCCACTGTCTCCTACGAGCAGTACTTC. Translated, it gives CSATVSYEQYF.

This sequence joins TRBV7-9 and TRBJ1-1; D perhaps matches TRBD1 (5 bases). CDR1 and CDR2 from the germline V gene are SEHNR and FQNEAQ (reference sequence). The CDR3 length is 11 residues. The germline V and J ends were trimmed by 5 bases and 7 bases, with 8 bases remaining between them. The CDR3 coding sequence is TGTGCCAGCAGCGTGACAGTTGAAGCTTTCTTT. It yields the protein CASSVTVEAFF.